This passage covers 23 T cell receptor beta chains from one sample sequenced in a study of blood T cell repertoires in COVID-19. Assay used: immunoSEQ multiplex PCR; TCRdb lists only in-frame clones, some missing. Of fewer than 95,000 clones listed, approximately 75% are singletons. Sequencing was carried out using peripheral blood. These receptors were collected from a woman of 80 years or more with acute or convalescent COVID-19.

The genes are TRBV6-6 and TRBJ2-4; 8 bases are a match to TRBD2. The junction had 6 bases not matched to a gene; V was cut back by 5 bases and J by 3 bases. The germline V gene has CDR1 MNHNY and CDR2 SVGAGI (reference sequence). The CDR3 runs 15 residues. The CDR3, as DNA: TGTGCCAGCAGTCCCCCCGCGGGAGGCAAAAACATTCAGTACTTC. Translating it yields CASSPPAGGKNIQYF.

V is TRBV9 and J is TRBJ2-5; D may be TRBD2 (5 bases). The CDR3 has 14 residues. Germline loops: CDR1 SGDLS, CDR2 YYNGEE. V was shortened by 4 bases and J by 4 bases, with 14 bases between the two germline ends. The CDR3: CASSPRPAAETQYF. The CDR3 DNA sequence: TGTGCCAGCAGCCCCCGTCCAGCGGCAGAGACCCAGTACTTC.

CDR3 DNA sequence: TGTGCCAGCAGCACCGCGGTGAATCAGCCCCAGCATTTT. This sequence encodes CASSTAVNQPQHF. V gene TRBV9 combines with J gene TRBJ1-5; D is unclear. The length of the CDR3 is 13 residues. V was shortened by 4 bases and J by 4 bases, with 9 bases between the two germline ends. Germline V gene lookup returns CDR1 SGDLS and CDR2 YYNGEE.

In this sample, this clone turned up once. CDR3 DNA sequence: TGTGCCAGCAGCCAAGGGATTCGGGACACCGGGGAGCTGTTTTTT. Translating gives CASSQGIRDTGELFF. The chain joins TRBV3-1 (or the pseudogene TRBV3-2) to TRBJ2-2; D is unclear. The CDR3 has 15 residues. Trimming cost V 1 base and J 3 bases, with 9 bases left between them. The V gene's germline CDR1 is LGHDT and CDR2 YNNKEL (reference sequence).

The genes are TRBV5-6 and TRBJ2-1; 16 nucleotides match TRBD2. The CDR3 runs 16 residues. CDR1 is SGHDT, CDR2 YYEEEE, per germline. Trimming at V came to 3 bases and at J to 10 bases, leaving 7 bases not matched to a gene. CDR3: CASSWPGTSGGEEQFF. The CDR3 DNA follows: TGTGCCAGCAGCTGGCCCGGGACTAGCGGGGGGGAAGAGCAGTTCTTC.

This clone was observed a single time. CDR3 in amino acids: CASSQDWGGRELFF. DNA of the CDR3: TGTGCCAGCAGCCAAGATTGGGGGGGTAGGGAGCTGTTTTTT. The rearrangement uses TRBV3-1 (or the pseudogene TRBV3-2) and TRBJ2-2; TRBD2 matches 7 bases. The CDR3 length is 14 residues. Trimming at V came to 0 bases and at J to 9 bases, leaving 4 bases not matched to a gene. Per germline, CDR1 LGHDT and CDR2 YNNKEL (reference sequence).

The chain couples TRBV14 to TRBJ1-2, with a possible D match to TRBD1 (5 bases). The ends were cut back, 4 bases at V and 4 bases at J, with 13 bases in the middle. In germline, CDR1 is SGHDN, CDR2 FVKESK. The CDR3 consists of 14 residues. The CDR3 nucleotides are TGTGCCAGCAGCCCCGGGGGGGATCCCTATGGCTACACCTTC. This gives the protein CASSPGGDPYGYTF.

The CDR3 DNA follows: TGTGCCAGCAGCCGCGCGGGGGATTCACCCCTCCACTTT. It codes for CASSRAGDSPLHF. The chain recombines TRBV5-6 with TRBJ1-6; D possibly corresponds to TRBD1 (5 bases). The germline V and J ends were trimmed by 4 bases and 8 bases, with 10 bases remaining between them. Looked up from germline, CDR1 is SGHDT and CDR2 is YYEEEE. The CDR3 consists of 13 residues.

The chain is built from TRBV5-1 and TRBJ2-7; the match to TRBD1 covers 9 bases. CDR3 length equals 15 residues. The J segment lost 4 bases and the V segment lost 4 bases, leaving 9 bases of the junction unmatched. From germline, CDR1 is SGHRS and CDR2 YFSETQ. The CDR3 region is CASSPRDRVGYEQYF. The CDR3 DNA is TGCGCCAGCAGCCCCCGGGACAGGGTCGGTTACGAGCAGTACTTC.

V usage is TRBV5-1 and J usage is TRBJ1-2; the D gene is possibly TRBD1 (5 bases). This CDR3 has 12 residues. V lost 3 bases and J lost 2, with 5 bases in between. Germline CDR1 is SGHRS and CDR2 is YFSETQ. The CDR3 DNA follows: TGCGCCAGCAGCTCAGGGAACTATGGCTACACCTTC. It yields the protein CASSSGNYGYTF.

There are a few counts of this clone. The CDR3 region is CASSPRTGNYGYTF. The CDR3 nucleotides read TGTGCCAGCAGCCCGAGGACAGGGAACTATGGCTACACCTTC. The chain has TRBV11-2 and TRBJ1-2; TRBD1 aligns across 8 bases. This CDR3 contains 14 residues. The junction had 4 bases not matched to a gene; V was cut back by 5 bases and J by 2 bases. Germline lookup yields CDR1 SGHAT and CDR2 FQNNGV.

The chain combines TRBV7-2 with TRBJ1-5; 9 bases agree with TRBD1. CDR1 and CDR2 from the germline V gene are SGHTA and FQGNSA. The CDR3 extends over 16 amino acids. V lost 5 bases, J lost 3 bases, and 8 bases stayed unmatched. In DNA form, the CDR3 reads TGTGCCAGCAGCCTGCATGGGACAGGGAACAATCAGCCCCAGCATTTT. Translating it yields CASSLHGTGNNQPQHF.

V gene TRBV3-1 (or the pseudogene TRBV3-2) combines with J gene TRBJ1-1; 8 bases align to TRBD1. Looked up from germline, CDR1 is LGHDT and CDR2 is YNNKEL (reference sequence). Trimming took 4 bases from V and 5 from J; bases not matched to a gene: 6. The CDR3 loop spans 14 amino acids. CDR3 nucleotide sequence: TGTGCCAGCAGCCTGCAGGGGGCAGAAACTGAAGCTTTCTTT. It yields the protein CASSLQGAETEAFF.

The chain joins TRBV15 to TRBJ2-2, with a weak D call TRBD2 (7 bases). Germline CDR1 is LNHNV and CDR2 is YYDKDF (reference sequence). This CDR3 is 17 amino acids long. Trimming pared 3 bases from V and 7 bases from J, leaving 21 bases between. The CDR3 protein is CATSRTQGRGGVGELFF. CDR3 nucleotides: TGTGCCACCAGCAGGACGCAGGGGCGCGGGGGTGTCGGGGAGCTGTTTTTT.

This clone was counted at least ten times. V and J are TRBV4-3 and TRBJ1-2, with 8 bases that match TRBD1. Trimming removed 3 bases from V and 4 bases from J; junction bases left unmatched: 13. CDR3 size: 17 residues. From germline, CDR1 is LGHNA and CDR2 YSLEER. In DNA, the CDR3 is TGCGCCAGCAGCCATGATACCCGACAGGGGCTGGGCTATGGCTACACCTTC. Its protein is CASSHDTRQGLGYGYTF.

There are a few counts of this clone. V gene TRBV10-3 combines with J gene TRBJ2-3; 10 nucleotides agree with TRBD2. Germline values: CDR1 ENHRY, CDR2 SYGVKD. V lost 8 bases to trimming and J lost 4 bases; unmatched junction nucleotides: 6. The CDR3 spans 14 residues. Here the CDR3 DNA reads TGTGCCATCGGTAGCGGGGGGCGGCCAGATACGCAGTATTTT. Protein product: CAIGSGGRPDTQYF.

This clone was recorded once. V gene TRBV24-1 combines with J gene TRBJ2-3, with 9 bases aligning to TRBD2. Trimming cost V 10 bases and J 8 bases; bases outside gene matches: 15. Germline V gene sequence: CDR1 KGHDR, CDR2 SFDVKD. CDR3 length equals 15 residues. This CDR3 reads CATSDSGGGLGTQYF. DNA of the CDR3: TGTGCCACAAGCGATAGCGGGGGCGGCTTAGGTACGCAGTATTTT.

The rearrangement uses TRBV7-2 and TRBJ2-5; possible D gene TRBD1, 6 bases. Germline-derived CDR1 and CDR2 are SGHTA and FQGNSA. Trimming removed 1 base at V and 3 bases at J, with 15 bases between. This CDR3 comprises 16 residues. The CDR3 region is CASSLGGRQMKETQYF. As DNA, the CDR3 is TGTGCCAGCAGCTTAGGGGGGCGACAGATGAAAGAGACCCAGTACTTC.

The V call is TRBV2, the J call TRBJ1-4, with D maybe TRBD1 (5 bases). Trimming stripped 6 bases from V and 2 bases from J, with 13 bases between. Germline assignment: CDR1 SNHLY and CDR2 FYNNEI. The CDR3 is 15 amino acids. CDR3 sequence (DNA): TGTGCCAGCAGAGCCAGACAGCTCACTAATGAAAAACTGTTTTTT. Residues: CASRARQLTNEKLFF.

A few counts support this clone. This chain connects TRBV4-2 to TRBJ1-4; D unresolved. V was cut by 0 bases and J by 1 base, with 9 bases left in between. Germline V gene data show CDR1 as LGHNA and CDR2 as YNFKEQ. The CDR3 is 16 residues long. Here the CDR3 DNA reads TGTGCCAGCAGCCAAGATCTTGGGCAAACTAATGAAAAACTGTTTTTT. Translating gives CASSQDLGQTNEKLFF.

A few counts support this clone. The chain combines TRBV7-6 with TRBJ1-6; 7 nucleotides line up with TRBD1. Germline CDR1 reads SGHVS; CDR2 reads FNYEAQ. This CDR3 region has 14 residues. V lost 5 bases and J lost 6; bases outside the gene matches: 4. CDR3 protein: CASSQGQSNSPLHF. The CDR3 DNA reads TGTGCCAGCAGCCAGGGACAGAGTAATTCACCCCTCCACTTT.

The rearrangement links TRBV5-4 to TRBJ2-1, with TRBD2 matching 7 bases. V was pared by 0 bases and J by 2 bases, with 5 bases of the junction left unmatched. Germline V gene lookup returns CDR1 SGHNT and CDR2 YYREEE (reference sequence). The CDR3 is made up of 16 amino acids. CDR3 sequence (DNA): TGTGCCAGCAGCTTGGACGCGGGGGTCACCTACAATGAGCAGTTCTTC. Translated, it gives CASSLDAGVTYNEQFF.

This clone was seen a few times. The chain couples TRBV18 to TRBJ2-7, with a tentative D call TRBD2 (6 bases). The germline V and J ends were trimmed by 3 bases and 2 bases, with 11 bases remaining between them. This CDR3 contains 14 residues. The germline CDR1 and CDR2 sequences are KGHSH and LQKENI. DNA of the CDR3: TGTGCCAGCTCACCCAAGGGACTTGCCTACGAGCAGTACTTC. Translating gives CASSPKGLAYEQYF. Complete variable domain (other parts from reference TRBV18 and TRBJ2-7): NAGVMQNPRHLVRRRGQEARLRCSPMKGHSHVYWYRQLPEEGLKFMVYLQKENIIDESGMPKERFSAEFPKEGPSILRIQQVVRGDSAAYFCASSPKGLAYEQYFGPGTRLTVT.